These T cell receptor beta chains were read from a single sample in a study of identical twins. TCRdb re-called the 5' RACE reads with MiXCR, one entry per CDR3 protein. The sample shows 450,000 or so distinct CDR3 sequences, approximately 14% of them seen only once. This sample was also put to use in a study of yellow fever vaccine responses in identical twins.

Sequenced: CD4+ T cells sorted from blood. The receptors were gathered from a woman under 30 in good health. Both conserved end residues are part of each CDR3. D genes are given only for firm matches. Expanded clones get a size class; other rows say once, few or many, or leave the size out.

d_call,v_call,j_call,clone_size,cdr3_nt,cdr3_aa
NA,TRBV5-1,TRBJ2-5,few,TGCGCCAGCAGCTTGGGAACCGGGACAAGAATGCTGGGTGAGACCCAGTACTTC,CASSLGTGTRMLGETQYF
NA,TRBV6-1,TRBJ2-1,once,TGTGCCAGCATTCAAGGGGGGGGCGAGCAGTTCTTC,CASIQGGGEQFF
TRBD2,TRBV29-1,TRBJ2-5,NA,TGCAGCGTTGCGGGGGGATCAGAGACCCAGTACTTC,CSVAGGSETQYF
NA,TRBV18,TRBJ2-7,few,TGTGCCAGCTCACCCCTGACAGGACTACCCTCCTACGAGCAGTACTTC,CASSPLTGLPSYEQYF
NA,TRBV11-2,TRBJ2-5,few,TGTGCCAGCAGCTTAGATCGCCGGGAACGGGCCCAGTACTTC,CASSLDRRERAQYF
NA,TRBV7-2,TRBJ1-2,few,TGTGCCAGCAGCTTAATGTCTGCTACTAACTATGGCTACACCTTC,CASSLMSATNYGYTF
NA,TRBV28,TRBJ2-7,many,TGTGCCAGCAGATTGTCAGGCTACGAGCAGTACTTC,CASRLSGYEQYF
TRBD2,TRBV12-3/TRBV12-4,TRBJ2-1,few,TGTGCCAGCAGTTTAGATCCTAGCGGGAGCTACAATGAGCAGTTCTTC,CASSLDPSGSYNEQFF
NA,TRBV12-3/TRBV12-4,TRBJ2-7,NA,TGTGCCAGCAGCCAACAGGCGCGAATAGCCAACTACGAGCAGTACTTC,CASSQQARIANYEQYF
TRBD1,TRBV9,TRBJ2-1,NA,TGTGCCAGCAGCGTGGGACAGGGCAACAATGAGCAGTTCTTC,CASSVGQGNNEQFF
TRBD2,TRBV9,TRBJ2-7,NA,TGTGCCAGCAGCGTAGCCAGCGGAGGTGCGGGAGGGTCCTACGAGCAGTACTTC,CASSVASGGAGGSYEQYF
NA,TRBV12-3/TRBV12-4,TRBJ2-7,many,TGTGCCAGCAGTTTTGGTCAGGGTCTCTACGAGCAGTACTTC,CASSFGQGLYEQYF
NA,TRBV12-3/TRBV12-4,TRBJ2-7,many,TGTGCCAGCAGTTTGACGACATCATCCTACGAGCAGTACTTC,CASSLTTSSYEQYF
NA,TRBV28,TRBJ1-2,few,TGTGCCAGCAGTTTAGTGGGAGTAGGTGGCTACACCTTC,CASSLVGVGGYTF